Sequencing of this T cell receptor (beta chain) was carried out in a study of shared clonotypes between healthy human individuals. Whole-study findings and limits: Among donors, clonotype sharing was expected to be affected by sequencing depth. Sampling covered blood only; tissue repertoires likely differ.

Of note for this clone: Its cognate antigen is unknown.

Sorted-subset replicate PCRs used 200 ng DNA, approximately 33,000 T cell genomes. Profiled with immunoSEQ multiplex PCR; TCRdb holds only in-frame clones, not every one. The data contain roughly 1,000,000 clones, approximately 80% of them singletons. This CDR3 comprises 17 residues. Germline CDR1 SGHRS, CDR2 YFSETQ. V was clipped by 4 bases and J by 1 base, with 20 bases between them. Into CD45RA+ naive and CD45RA-negative memory subsets, the CD4+ cells were split. The TCR sequence derives from a man younger than 35 in good health. Some clones in this sample may be carry-over from other donors' samples. The chain joins TRBV5-1 to TRBJ2-5; D possibly corresponds to TRBD2 (6 bases). Sequenced input: memory CD4+ T cells from PBMCs. Subset noted: CD45RA-negative fraction. CDR3 DNA: TGCGCCAGCAGCGTAGGCGCGGTAGGAGGGCTCCAAGAGACCCAGTACTTC. It translates to CASSVGAVGGLQETQYF.